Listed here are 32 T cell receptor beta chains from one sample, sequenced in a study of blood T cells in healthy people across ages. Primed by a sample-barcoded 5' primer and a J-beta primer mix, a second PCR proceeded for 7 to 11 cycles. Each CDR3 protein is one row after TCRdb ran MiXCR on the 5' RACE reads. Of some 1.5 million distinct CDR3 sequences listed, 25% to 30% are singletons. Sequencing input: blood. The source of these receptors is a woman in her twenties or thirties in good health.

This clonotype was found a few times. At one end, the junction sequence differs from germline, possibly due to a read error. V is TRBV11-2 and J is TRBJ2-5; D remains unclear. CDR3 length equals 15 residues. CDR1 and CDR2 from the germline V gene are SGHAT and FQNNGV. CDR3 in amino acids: CANSSLWWNQETQYF. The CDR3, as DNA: TGTGCCAACAGCTCCCTGTGGTGGAACCAAGAGACCCAGTACTTC.

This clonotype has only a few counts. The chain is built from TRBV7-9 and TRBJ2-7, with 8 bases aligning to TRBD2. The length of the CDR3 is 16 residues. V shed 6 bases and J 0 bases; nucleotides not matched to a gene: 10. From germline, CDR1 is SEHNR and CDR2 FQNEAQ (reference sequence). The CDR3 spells CASSYYSGTSSYEQYF. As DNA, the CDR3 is TGTGCCAGCAGTTACTATAGCGGGACTAGCTCCTACGAGCAGTACTTC.

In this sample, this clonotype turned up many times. The CDR3 here is CASSERNPGTQYF. In nucleotides, the CDR3 is TGCGCCAGCAGTGAGAGGAATCCGGGGACCCAGTACTTC. This rearrangement joins TRBV10-2 to TRBJ2-5, with D uncertain. Germline V gene sequence: CDR1 WSHSY, CDR2 SAAADI. The V end was cut by 2 bases, the J end by 7 bases, with 11 bases between. The CDR3 is made up of 13 amino acids.

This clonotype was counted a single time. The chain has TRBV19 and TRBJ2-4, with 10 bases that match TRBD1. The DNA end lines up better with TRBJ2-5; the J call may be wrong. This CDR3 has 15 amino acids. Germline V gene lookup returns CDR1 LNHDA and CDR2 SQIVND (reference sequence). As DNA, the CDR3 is TGTGCCAGTAGCCAACAGACAGGGGGCGTGGAGACCCAGTACTTC. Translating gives CASSQQTGGVETQYF.

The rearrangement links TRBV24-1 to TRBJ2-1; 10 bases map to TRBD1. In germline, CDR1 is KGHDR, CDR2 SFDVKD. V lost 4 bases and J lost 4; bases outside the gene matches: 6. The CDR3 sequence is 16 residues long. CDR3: CATSDPGTGVYNEQFF. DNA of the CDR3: TGTGCCACCAGTGACCCCGGGACAGGGGTGTACAATGAGCAGTTCTTC.

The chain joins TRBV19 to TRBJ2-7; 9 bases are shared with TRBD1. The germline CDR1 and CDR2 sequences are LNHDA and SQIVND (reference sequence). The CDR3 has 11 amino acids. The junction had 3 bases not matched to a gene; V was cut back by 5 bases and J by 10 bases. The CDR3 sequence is CASSPQGAQYF. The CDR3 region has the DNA TGTGCCAGTAGTCCACAGGGGGCTCAGTACTTC. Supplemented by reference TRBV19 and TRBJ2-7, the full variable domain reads DGGITQSPKYLFRKEGQNVTLSCEQNLNHDAMYWYRQDPGQGLRLIYYSQIVNDFQKGDIAEGYSVSREKKESFPLTVTSAQKNPTAFYLCASSPQGAQYFGPGTRLTVT.

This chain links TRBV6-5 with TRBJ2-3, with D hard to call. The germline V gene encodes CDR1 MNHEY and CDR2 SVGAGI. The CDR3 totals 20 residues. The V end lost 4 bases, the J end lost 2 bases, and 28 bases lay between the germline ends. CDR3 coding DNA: TGTGCCAGCAGTTTCTCGCCCCCCGTGGGAAAGCCTTCCCTCACAGATACGCAGTATTTT. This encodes CASSFSPPVGKPSLTDTQYF.

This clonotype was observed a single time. The DNA for the CDR3 is TGTGCCAGCAGTTTTGGACCAAATTCAGGGGAGGCGGGAAACACCATATATTTT. Its protein is CASSFGPNSGEAGNTIYF. The gene calls are TRBV12-3 or TRBV12-4 and TRBJ1-3; the D gene is possibly TRBD1 (6 bases). V lost 3 bases and J lost 4, with 22 bases in between. There are 18 residues in the CDR3.

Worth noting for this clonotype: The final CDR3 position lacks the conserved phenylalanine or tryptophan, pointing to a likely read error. CDR3 in DNA: TGCGCCAGCAGCTTTGAGAGCGGTGGCTACACCGTC. Translating it yields CASSFESGGYTV. The chain couples TRBV5-1 to TRBJ1-2; D uncertain. CDR1 is SGHRS and CDR2 is YFSETQ in the germline V gene. The CDR3 is made up of 12 amino acids. The V gene lost 2 bases and the J gene lost 7 bases, with 9 bases spanning the gap.

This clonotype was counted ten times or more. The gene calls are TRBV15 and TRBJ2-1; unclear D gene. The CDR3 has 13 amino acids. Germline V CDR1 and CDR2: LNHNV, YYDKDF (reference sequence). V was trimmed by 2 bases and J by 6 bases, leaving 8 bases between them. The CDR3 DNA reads TGTGCCACCAGCAGATCAGGCGTCAATGAGCAGTTCTTC. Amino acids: CATSRSGVNEQFF.

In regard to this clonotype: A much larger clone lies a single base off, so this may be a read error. The DNA for the CDR3 is TGCGCCAGCAGCCTGGGGAAACCGAACACGGAGACCCAGTACTTC. It yields the protein CASSLGKPNTETQYF. The chain carries TRBV4-1 and TRBJ2-5; D remains unclear. There are 15 residues in the CDR3. The V end was cut by 4 bases, the J end by 5 bases, with 17 bases between. The germline gives CDR1 MGHRA, CDR2 YSYEKL.

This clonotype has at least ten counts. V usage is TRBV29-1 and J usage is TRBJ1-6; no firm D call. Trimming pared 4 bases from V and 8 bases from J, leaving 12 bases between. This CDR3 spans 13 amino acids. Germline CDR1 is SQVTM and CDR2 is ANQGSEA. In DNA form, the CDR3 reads TGCAGCGTTGCGGTGTTCAAGGATTCACCCCTCCACTTT. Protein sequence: CSVAVFKDSPLHF.

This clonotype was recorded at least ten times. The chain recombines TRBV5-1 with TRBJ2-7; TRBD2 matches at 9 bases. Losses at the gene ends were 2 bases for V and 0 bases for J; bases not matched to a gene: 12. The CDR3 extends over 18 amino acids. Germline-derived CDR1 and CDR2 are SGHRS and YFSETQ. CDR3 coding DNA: TGCGCCAGCAGCTTTAGCGGGGGCCGCACACAAGTCTCCTACGAGCAGTACTTC. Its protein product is CASSFSGGRTQVSYEQYF. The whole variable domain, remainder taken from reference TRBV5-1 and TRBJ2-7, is KAGVTQTPRYLIKTRGQQVTLSCSPISGHRSVSWYQQTPGQGLQFLFEYFSETQRNKGNFPGRFSGRQFSNSRSEMNVSTLELGDSALYLCASSFSGGRTQVSYEQYFGPGTRLTVT.

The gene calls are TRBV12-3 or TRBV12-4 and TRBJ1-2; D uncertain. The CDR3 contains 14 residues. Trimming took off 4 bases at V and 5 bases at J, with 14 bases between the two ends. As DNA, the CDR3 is TGTGCCAGCAGTTCTAACGCCTTCATATATGGCTACACCTTC. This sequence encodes CASSSNAFIYGYTF.

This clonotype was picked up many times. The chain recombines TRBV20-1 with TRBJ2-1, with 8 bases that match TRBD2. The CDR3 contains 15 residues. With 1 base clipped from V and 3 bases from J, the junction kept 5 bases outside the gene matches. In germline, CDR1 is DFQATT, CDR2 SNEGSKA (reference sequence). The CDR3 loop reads CSARALAGLYNEQFF. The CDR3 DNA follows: TGCAGTGCTAGAGCCCTAGCGGGTCTCTACAATGAGCAGTTCTTC.

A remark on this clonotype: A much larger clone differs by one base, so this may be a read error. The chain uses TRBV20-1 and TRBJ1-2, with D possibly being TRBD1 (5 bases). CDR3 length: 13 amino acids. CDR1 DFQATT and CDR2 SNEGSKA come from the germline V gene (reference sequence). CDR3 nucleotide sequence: TGCGGTGCTAGCGGGGACCGTTACTATGGCTACACCTTC. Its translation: CGASGDRYYGYTF.

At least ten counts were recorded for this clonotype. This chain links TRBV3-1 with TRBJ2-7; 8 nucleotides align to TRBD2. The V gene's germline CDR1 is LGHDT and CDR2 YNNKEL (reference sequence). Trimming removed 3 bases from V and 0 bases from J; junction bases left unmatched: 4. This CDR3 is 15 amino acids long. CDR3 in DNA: TGTGCCAGCAGCCAGGCGGGGGGACTCTCCTACGAGCAGTACTTC. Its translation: CASSQAGGLSYEQYF.

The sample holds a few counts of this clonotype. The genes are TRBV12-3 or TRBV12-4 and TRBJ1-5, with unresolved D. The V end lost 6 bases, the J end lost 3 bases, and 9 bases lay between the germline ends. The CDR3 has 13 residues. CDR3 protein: CASSGRLNQPQHF. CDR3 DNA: TGTGCCAGCAGCGGACGCCTCAATCAGCCCCAGCATTTT.

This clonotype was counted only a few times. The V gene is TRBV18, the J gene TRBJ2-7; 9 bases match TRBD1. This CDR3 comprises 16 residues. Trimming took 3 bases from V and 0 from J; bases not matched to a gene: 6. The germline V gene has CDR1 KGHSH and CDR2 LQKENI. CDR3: CASSPQGQGNSYEQYF. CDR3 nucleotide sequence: TGTGCCAGCTCACCCCAGGGACAGGGCAACTCCTACGAGCAGTACTTC.

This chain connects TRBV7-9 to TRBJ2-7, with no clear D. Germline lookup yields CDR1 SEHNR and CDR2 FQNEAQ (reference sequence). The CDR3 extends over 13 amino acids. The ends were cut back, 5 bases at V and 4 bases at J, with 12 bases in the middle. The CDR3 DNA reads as TGTGCCAGCAGCCCCGGCAGGCGGTACGAGCAGTACTTC. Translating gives CASSPGRRYEQYF.

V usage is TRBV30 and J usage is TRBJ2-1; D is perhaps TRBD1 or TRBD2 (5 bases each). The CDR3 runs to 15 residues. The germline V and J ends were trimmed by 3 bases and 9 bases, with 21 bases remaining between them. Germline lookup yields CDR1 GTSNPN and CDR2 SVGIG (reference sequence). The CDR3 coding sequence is TGTGCCTGGAGAAACCGGGACCTAATAAAACCTGAGCAGTTCTTC. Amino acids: CAWRNRDLIKPEQFF.

This CDR3 is CASSPRVDTDTQYF. For the CDR3, the DNA is TGTGCCAGCAGTCCCAGGGTTGACACAGATACGCAGTATTTT. The chain is built from TRBV28 and TRBJ2-3; a weak D match, TRBD1 (5 bases). Germline loops: CDR1 MDHEN, CDR2 SYDVKM. CDR3 size: 14 residues. Trimming removed 5 bases at V and 2 bases at J, with 11 bases between.

CDR3 loop: CASSYNPTGDGYTF. CDR3 coding DNA: TGTGCCAGCAGCTATAACCCGACAGGCGATGGCTACACCTTC. J is TRBJ1-2 and V is TRBV9, with D possibly being TRBD1 (6 bases). V was clipped by 4 bases and J by 6 bases, with 16 bases between them. CDR1 SGDLS and CDR2 YYNGEE come from the germline V gene. The CDR3 totals 14 residues.

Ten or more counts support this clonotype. In DNA form, the CDR3 reads TGTGCCAGCAGCGTCACCTCACAAGAGACCCAGTACTTC. As protein: CASSVTSQETQYF. V and J are TRBV7-9 and TRBJ2-5; no firm D call. The germline V gene encodes CDR1 SEHNR and CDR2 FQNEAQ (reference sequence). This CDR3 spans 13 amino acids. Between the trimmed V and J ends, which lost 5 bases and 2 bases, there was a span of 9 bases.

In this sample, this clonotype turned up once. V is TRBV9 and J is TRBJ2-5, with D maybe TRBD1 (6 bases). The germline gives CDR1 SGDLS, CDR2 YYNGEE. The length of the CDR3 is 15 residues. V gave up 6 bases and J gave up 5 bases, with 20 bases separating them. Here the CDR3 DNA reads TGTGCCAGCACCCAAGAAGGGGGTGACTGGGAGACCCAGTACTTC. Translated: CASTQEGGDWETQYF.

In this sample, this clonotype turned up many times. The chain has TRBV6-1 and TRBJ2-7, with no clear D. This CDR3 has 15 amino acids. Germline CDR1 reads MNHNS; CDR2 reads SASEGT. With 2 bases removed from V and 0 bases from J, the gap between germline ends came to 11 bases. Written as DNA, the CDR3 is TGTGCCAGCAGTGAAACAATTTTTAGCTCCTACGAGCAGTACTTC. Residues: CASSETIFSSYEQYF.

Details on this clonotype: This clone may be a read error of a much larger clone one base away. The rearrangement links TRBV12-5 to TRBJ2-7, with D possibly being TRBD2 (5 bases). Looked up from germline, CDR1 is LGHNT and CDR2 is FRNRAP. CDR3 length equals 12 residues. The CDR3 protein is CTSVVDDYEQYF. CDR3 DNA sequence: TGTACTAGTGTAGTTGATGACTACGAGCAGTACTTC.

The DNA of the CDR3 is TGTGCCAGCAGTGTGCCCAGGGGGCGGCAACAAGAGACCCAGTACTTC. Amino acids: CASSVPRGRQQETQYF. V is TRBV12-3 or TRBV12-4 and J is TRBJ2-5; TRBD1 aligns across 8 bases. With 5 bases clipped from V and 2 bases from J, the junction kept 10 bases outside the gene matches. CDR3 size: 16 residues.

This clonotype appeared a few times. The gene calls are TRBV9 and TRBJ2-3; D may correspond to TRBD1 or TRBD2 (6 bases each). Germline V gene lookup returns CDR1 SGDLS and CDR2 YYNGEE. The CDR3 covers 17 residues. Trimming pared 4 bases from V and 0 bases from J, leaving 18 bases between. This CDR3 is CASSSPRGGGSTDTQYF. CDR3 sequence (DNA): TGTGCCAGCAGCAGCCCGCGTGGAGGGGGGAGCACAGATACGCAGTATTTT.

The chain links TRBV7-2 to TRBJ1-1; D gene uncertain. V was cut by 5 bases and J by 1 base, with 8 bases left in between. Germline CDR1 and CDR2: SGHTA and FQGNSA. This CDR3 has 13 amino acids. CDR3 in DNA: TGTGCCAGCAGCGTAATACGGAACACTGAAGCTTTCTTT. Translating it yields CASSVIRNTEAFF.

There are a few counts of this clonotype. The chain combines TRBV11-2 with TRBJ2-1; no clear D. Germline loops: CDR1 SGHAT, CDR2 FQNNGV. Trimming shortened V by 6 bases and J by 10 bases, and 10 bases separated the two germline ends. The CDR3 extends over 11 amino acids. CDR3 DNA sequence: TGTGCCAGCAGTAAAACGTCCGAGCAGTTCTTC. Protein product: CASSKTSEQFF. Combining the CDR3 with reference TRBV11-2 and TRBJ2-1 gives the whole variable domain EAGVAQSPRYKIIEKRQSVAFWCNPISGHATLYWYQQILGQGPKLLIQFQNNGVVDDSQLPKDRFSAERLKGVDSTLKIQPAKLEDSAVYLCASSKTSEQFFGPGTRLTVL.

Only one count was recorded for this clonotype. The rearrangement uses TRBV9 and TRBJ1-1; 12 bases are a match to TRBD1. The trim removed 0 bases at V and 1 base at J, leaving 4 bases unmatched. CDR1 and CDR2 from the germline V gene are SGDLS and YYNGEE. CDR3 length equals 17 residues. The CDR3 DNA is TGTGCCAGCAGCGTAGGAGGGACAGGGGGCGCGAACACTGAAGCTTTCTTT. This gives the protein CASSVGGTGGANTEAFF.